Listed below are T cell receptor beta chains from one sample, sequenced in a study of patients and donors after allogeneic stem cell transplantation. MiXCR, applied by TCRdb to the RT-PCR reads, yields one record per CDR3 protein. The sample contains approximately 200,000 distinct CDR3 sequences, 14% of which appear only once. The sample consisted of blood, either unsorted or a sorted T cell fraction (not recorded which). These receptors all come from a human donor who was either an allogeneic HSCT recipient or a stem cell or donor lymphocyte infusion donor (not recorded which). It is not recorded whose cells these are; they may come from a transplant donor. CDR3s include the opening cysteine and the closing phenylalanine or tryptophan. D genes are given only for firm matches. Where a row states a size, it is once, few, many or the class of an expanded clone; other rows omit it.

.	18	TRBJ2-3	.	TRBV20-1	TGCAGTGCTCGGAGGAAACTTAGAGGACCGAGTAGCACAGATACGCAGTATTTT	CSARRKLRGPSSTDTQYF
TRBD2	16	TRBJ2-5	.	TRBV20-1	TGCAGTGCTACTAGACCAAGGACTAGCGGACAAGAGACCCAGTACTTC	CSATRPRTSGQETQYF
TRBD2	16	TRBJ2-1	.	TRBV6-2/TRBV6-3	TGTGCCAGCAGTTTGCTTAGCGGGGGGGCGTATAATGAGCAGTTCTTC	CASSLLSGGAYNEQFF
TRBD1	15	TRBJ1-1	few	TRBV28	TGTGCCAGCAGTTTGAGAGGACAGGGTCACTCTGAAGCTTTCTTT	CASSLRGQGHSEAFF
TRBD1	14	TRBJ2-5	.	TRBV29-1	TGCAGCGCAGCGGACAGGGGGGAGTGGGAGACCCAGTACTTC	CSAADRGEWETQYF
.	13	TRBJ1-1	.	TRBV7-9	TGTGCCAGCAGCCCCGTGAGGAACACTGAAGCTTTCTTT	CASSPVRNTEAFF
.	14	TRBJ1-6	.	TRBV2	TGTGCCAGCATTAAGAGCTCCTATAATTCACCCCTCCACTTT	CASIKSSYNSPLHF
.	16	TRBJ2-6	many	TRBV12-3/TRBV12-4	TGTGCCAGCAGTTTCCGGGCGGGATCTGGGGCCAACGTCCTGACTTTC	CASSFRAGSGANVLTF
.	12	TRBJ1-4	few	TRBV29-1	TGCAGCGTTTTCGCAACTAATGAAAAACTGTTTTTT	CSVFATNEKLFF
.	12	TRBJ2-2	many	TRBV27	TGTGCCAGCAGTTTATATCCCGGGGAGCTGTTTTTT	CASSLYPGELFF
.	16	TRBJ2-2	many	TRBV4-2	TGTGCCAGCAGCCAACCCGGGGATTTGGACACCGGGGAGCTGTTTTTT	CASSQPGDLDTGELFF
TRBD2	15	TRBJ2-1	few	TRBV13	TGTGCCAGCAGCTACGAACGGGGGGGCGGTCGTGAGCAGTTCTTC	CASSYERGGGREQFF
.	15	TRBJ2-1	few	TRBV24-1	TGTGCCACCAGTGAACTACCGGGCCCTTACAATGAGCAGTTCTTC	CATSELPGPYNEQFF
.	15	TRBJ1-6	few	TRBV19	TGTGCCAGTAGTCCTAGACCGGGGAGTAATTCACCCCTCCACTTT	CASSPRPGSNSPLHF
TRBD1	14	TRBJ1-1	.	TRBV4-2	TGTGCCAGCAGCCAAGGGGACAGAAACACTGAAGCTTTCTTT	CASSQGDRNTEAFF
TRBD1	12	TRBJ2-1	few	TRBV20-1	TGCAGTGCGGCTAGGGACAGGAATGAGCAGTTCTTC	CSAARDRNEQFF
TRBD2	16	TRBJ2-5	.	TRBV9	TGTGCCAGCAGCGAGCTACCTAGCGGGGCTTGGGAGACCCAGTACTTC	CASSELPSGAWETQYF
TRBD2	16	TRBJ2-7	.	TRBV3-1	TGTGCCAGCAGCCAAGAAATCGCGGGAGTTGGCTACGAGCAGTACTTC	CASSQEIAGVGYEQYF
.	15	TRBJ2-1	few	TRBV10-3	TGTGCCAGCAGTGAAAACACGCGCTCCTACAATGAGCAGTTCTTC	CASSENTRSYNEQFF
.	16	TRBJ1-2	few	TRBV5-1	TGCGCCAGCAGCCCCGAACTGGGACGGCAAAACTATGGCTACACCTTC	CASSPELGRQNYGYTF